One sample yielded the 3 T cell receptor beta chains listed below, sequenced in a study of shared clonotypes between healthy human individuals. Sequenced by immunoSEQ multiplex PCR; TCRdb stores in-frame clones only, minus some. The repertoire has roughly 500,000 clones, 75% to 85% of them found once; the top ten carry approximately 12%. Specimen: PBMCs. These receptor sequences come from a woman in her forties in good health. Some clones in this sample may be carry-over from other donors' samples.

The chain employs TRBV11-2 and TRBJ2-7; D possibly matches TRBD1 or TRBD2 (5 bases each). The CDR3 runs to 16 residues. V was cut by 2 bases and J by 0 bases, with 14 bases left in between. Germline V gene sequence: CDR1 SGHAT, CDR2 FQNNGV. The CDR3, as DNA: TGTGCCAGCAGCTTACTTCGGGGCGATTACTCCTACGAGCAGTACTTC. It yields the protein CASSLLRGDYSYEQYF.

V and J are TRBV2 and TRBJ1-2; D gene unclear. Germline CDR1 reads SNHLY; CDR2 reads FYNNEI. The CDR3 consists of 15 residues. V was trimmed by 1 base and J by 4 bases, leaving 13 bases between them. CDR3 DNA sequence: TGTGCCAGCAGTGAAGGGGCAGGCAGGCGCTATGGCTACACCTTC. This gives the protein CASSEGAGRRYGYTF. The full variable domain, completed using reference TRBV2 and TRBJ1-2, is EPEVTQTPSHQVTQMGQEVILRCVPISNHLYFYWYRQILGQKVEFLVSFYNNEISEKSEIFDDQFSVERPDGSNFTLKIRSTKLEDSAMYFCASSEGAGRRYGYTFGSGTRLTVV.

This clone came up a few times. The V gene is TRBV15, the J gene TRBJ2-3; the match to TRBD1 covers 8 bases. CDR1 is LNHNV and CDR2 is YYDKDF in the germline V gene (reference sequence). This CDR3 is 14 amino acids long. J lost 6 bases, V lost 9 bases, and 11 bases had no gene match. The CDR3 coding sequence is TGTGCCACTACCGGGACAGGACGAAGGGATACGCAGTATTTT. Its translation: CATTGTGRRDTQYF.